The TCR beta chain under discussion was sequenced for a study of neoadjuvant anti-PD-1 for oral cavity cancer (dated by TCRdb to the early 2020s). With regard to the full study: Patients mostly received three to four biweekly doses of nivolumab at 3 mg/kg before curative-intent surgical resection. For patients who did not progress, a fourth nivolumab dose was given around day 43, followed by definitive surgical resection on days 50-56. Under RECIST 1.1, patients with complete response, partial response or stable disease were classed as responders, and patients with progression were classed as non-responders. The parent correlative cohort had about a dozen patients and a response rate of 33%.

The time point label, read with the paper, signifies: after neoadjuvant nivolumab, at surgical resection. Patients were newly diagnosed with stage II-IVA oral cavity squamous cell carcinoma and had received no prior systemic or radiation treatment. The cohort was composed of patients with HPV-negative, locally advanced oral cavity squamous cell carcinoma. Peripheral blood mononuclear cells were analyzed directly, without maintenance or expansion in culture. Samples were obtained from a longitudinal correlative study of a single-arm phase II trial of neoadjuvant nivolumab in oral cavity squamous cell carcinoma. Genomic DNA-based TCRbeta sequencing was performed on subject-matched pre- and post-treatment PBMCs and tumors from three responders and three non-responders. Peripheral blood mononuclear cells were drawn once before nivolumab treatment and a second time after treatment, when surgery took place. Genomic DNA was isolated from PBMCs using the Maxwell RSC DNA from Cells kit.

Overall results and qualifications from the work: Within PBMCs, T cell clonality (Gini index) was significantly higher in non-responders than responders after neoadjuvant nivolumab. Only a few patients per response group were included in the TCR analyses, and the authors called for validation in larger cohorts. A higher pretreatment blood Treg/Th17 ratio correlated with both higher pretreatment blood TCRbeta clonality and lower post-treatment tumor TCRbeta clonality.

A word on this clone: This receptor's antigen is unknown. An end of the junction differs from the germline gene, which may be a read error.

The germline V gene specifies SGHTA as CDR1 and FQGNSA as CDR2. The CDR3, cysteine through phenylalanine, is 12 amino acids long. Here the CDR3 DNA is all that survives: 36 bases in frame from base 1. For deep sequencing of PBMC libraries, mostly 450 to 500 ng of input genomic DNA was used, and six replicates were run per sample. The immunoSEQ hsTCRbeta kit was used to prepare TCRbeta libraries according to the manufacturer's instructions. The finished libraries were brought together in one pool at approximately 3 nM, which was then read using an Illumina NovaSeq 6000 S4 flow cell. The study's own analysis went as follows. Raw data preprocessing and quality control were performed with the immunoSEQ Analyzer. The analysis was restricted to productive rearrangements, with each unique CDR3 amino acid sequence defining a clonotype. Repertoire clonality was estimated as the Gini-Simpson index, computed with the R package tcR. Gini indices were compared with Student's t test, and associations with tumor size change were assessed by Pearson correlation. Drawn from immuneACCESS, this table holds only the in-frame rearrangements with V and J called that TCRdb kept. Clones are partly lost; checked studies trace under half to an unresolved V gene and leave the rest unexplained. V and J calls and clone size are as listed in that table; D and trimming were resolved from the DNA. The sample table lists roughly 14,000 clones, roughly 70% of them with a count of one. Roughly 2.9% of the sample belongs to the ten largest clones.

Sequenced material: PBMCs, taken after nivolumab (anti-PD-1) treatment. This receptor chain uses TRBV7-2 and TRBJ2-3, with no confidently assigned D gene. The receptor was isolated from a person between 40 and 79 years old with oral cavity squamous cell carcinoma. CDR3 protein: CASSLAGYTQYF. The nucleotide sequence is given as TGTGCCAGCAGCTTAGCAGGGTATACACAGTATTTT.